The subject of this entry is one T cell receptor (beta chain). The data belong to a study of regulatory T cells in long-lasting Graves disease. Building of the TCR beta libraries involved iRepertoire HTBI primers and Arm-PCR of CDR3 regions. A single record per CDR3 protein comes from TCRdb applying MiXCR to the multiplex PCR reads. The sample includes 200,000 to 300,000 distinct CDR3 sequences, over 20% seen only once; the top ten take over 11%. Time point: newly diagnosed GD, antithyroid drugs for less than 3 months. TCR sequences were obtained from RNA taken from PBMCs. This CDR3 contains 14 residues. The germline CDR1 and CDR2 sequences are MGHRA and YSYEKL. V lost 0 bases to trimming and J lost 5 bases; unmatched junction nucleotides: 0.

The specimen was peripheral blood mononuclear cells (PBMCs), collected at new diagnosis, from a patient treated with antithyroid drugs. The chain combines TRBV4-1 with TRBJ2-5; 10 nucleotides match TRBD2. The sequence derives from a female donor with Graves disease. This CDR3 reads CASSQEGLAETQYF. For the CDR3, the DNA is TGCGCCAGCAGCCAAGAGGGACTAGCGGAGACCCAGTACTTC.